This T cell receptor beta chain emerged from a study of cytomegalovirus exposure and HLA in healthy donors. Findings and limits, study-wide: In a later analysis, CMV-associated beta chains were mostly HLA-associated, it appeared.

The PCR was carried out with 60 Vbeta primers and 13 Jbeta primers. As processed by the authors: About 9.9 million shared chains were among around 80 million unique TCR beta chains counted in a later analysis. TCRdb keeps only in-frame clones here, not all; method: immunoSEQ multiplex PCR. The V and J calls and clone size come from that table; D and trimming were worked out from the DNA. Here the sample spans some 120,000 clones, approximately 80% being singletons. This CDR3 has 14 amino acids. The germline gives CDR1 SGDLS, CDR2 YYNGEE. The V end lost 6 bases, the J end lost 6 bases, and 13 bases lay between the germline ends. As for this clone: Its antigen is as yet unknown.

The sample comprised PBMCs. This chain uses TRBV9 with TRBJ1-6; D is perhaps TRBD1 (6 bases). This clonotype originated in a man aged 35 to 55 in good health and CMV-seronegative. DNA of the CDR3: TGTGCCAGCACCCCAGGGGTTGGTAATTCACCCCTCCACTTT. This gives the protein CASTPGVGNSPLHF.